This is a list of T cell receptor beta chains from one sample in a study of CD8+ T cells in alopecia areata. TCRdb keeps only in-frame clones here, not all; method: immunoSEQ multiplex PCR. Of 150,000 to 200,000 clones listed, 58% were seen once; the top ten hold 16%. The specimen was CD4+ T cells sorted from blood, collected between weeks 55 and 65, from a patient treated with tofacitinib. These receptor sequences come from a human donor with alopecia areata. Each CDR3 is given with its conserved first and last residue.

V gene	CDR3 protein
TRBV30	CAWSQQGTYGYTF
TRBV5-1	CASTPGTEGNEQFF
TRBV7-2	CASSLASGQYGYTF
TRBV6-5	CASKENTGELFF
TRBV29-1	CSVEGQGNTIYF
TRBV11-2	CASSPTSPGQGAGAFF
TRBV2	CASSLLENTEAFF
TRBV5-1	CASSFGQGGEKLFF
TRBV6-5	CASRAPSSYEQYF
TRBV6-5	CASSYSTGLNQPQHF
TRBV5-5	CASSFDSSGNTIYF
TRBV30	CAWSYSSSNSPLHF
TRBV18	CASSPAGTENTEAFF
TRBV29-1	CSVDSPRGTQYF
TRBV14	CASSQVTGHSPLHF
TRBV6-5	CASSYEGGAGTQYF
TRBV11-2	CASSSGLSRGQYF
TRBV6-5	CASSYSGKVNSPLHF
TRBV30	CAWSVFPGEAFF
TRBV5-1	CASSRGQVTSTDTQYF
TRBV11-2	CASSLSRNFEAFF
TRBV29-1	CSVVGQASGQGYEQYF
TRBV19	CASSIGQGAGETQYF
TRBV5-1	CASSLAATSNTGELFF
TRBV19	CASSSQGRSTMDTQYF
TRBV15	CATSRDLGGDSPLHF
TRBV5-1	CASSIGTGGETQYF
TRBV14	CASSPGLNTEAFF
TRBV5-6	CASTRFTGELFF
TRBV6-5	CASSYGGREQYF
TRBV6-5	CASSYTGTAYNEQFF
TRBV30	CAWSSSGIYQETQYF
TRBV29-1	CSVEEGTAASAFF
TRBV29-1	CSVPRLAGGHGETQYF
TRBV7-3	CASSLLRDGEQYF
TRBV7-8	CASSLAGQGIQPQHF
TRBV30	CAAHRGRSNYEQYF
TRBV2	CASSERDKNYGYTF
TRBV5-1	CASSPVAGVNTGELFF
TRBV30	CAWRDQMRGNTIYF
TRBV29-1	CSVEIFRGYGYTF
TRBV30	CAWSVEDRAQPQHF
TRBV30	CAWSVHNYGYTF
TRBV30	CAWSRGISGMNTEAFF
TRBV5-6	CASSPGPLGYTEAFF
TRBV30	CAWSTGQPGTGELFF
TRBV4-2	CASSQGPGGAGYTF
TRBV29-1	CSVEGRTGTYNEQFF
TRBV5-1	CASSLAQSYNEQFF